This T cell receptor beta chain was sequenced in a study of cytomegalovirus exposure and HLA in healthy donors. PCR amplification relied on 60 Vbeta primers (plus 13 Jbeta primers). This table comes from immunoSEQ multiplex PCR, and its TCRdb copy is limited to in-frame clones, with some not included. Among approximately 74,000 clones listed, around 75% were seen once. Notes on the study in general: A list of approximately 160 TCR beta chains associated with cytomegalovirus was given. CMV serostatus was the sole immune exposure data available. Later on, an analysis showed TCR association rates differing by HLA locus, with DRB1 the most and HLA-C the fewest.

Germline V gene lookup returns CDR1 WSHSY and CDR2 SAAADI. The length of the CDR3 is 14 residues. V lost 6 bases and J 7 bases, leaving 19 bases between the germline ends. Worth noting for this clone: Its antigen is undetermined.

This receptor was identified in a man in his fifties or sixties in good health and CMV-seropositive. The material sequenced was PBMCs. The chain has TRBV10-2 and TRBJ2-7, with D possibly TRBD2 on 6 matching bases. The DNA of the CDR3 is TGCGCCAGCAGGGGGGGTTTTGGCCGTGGGGAGCAGTACTTC. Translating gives CASRGGFGRGEQYF.